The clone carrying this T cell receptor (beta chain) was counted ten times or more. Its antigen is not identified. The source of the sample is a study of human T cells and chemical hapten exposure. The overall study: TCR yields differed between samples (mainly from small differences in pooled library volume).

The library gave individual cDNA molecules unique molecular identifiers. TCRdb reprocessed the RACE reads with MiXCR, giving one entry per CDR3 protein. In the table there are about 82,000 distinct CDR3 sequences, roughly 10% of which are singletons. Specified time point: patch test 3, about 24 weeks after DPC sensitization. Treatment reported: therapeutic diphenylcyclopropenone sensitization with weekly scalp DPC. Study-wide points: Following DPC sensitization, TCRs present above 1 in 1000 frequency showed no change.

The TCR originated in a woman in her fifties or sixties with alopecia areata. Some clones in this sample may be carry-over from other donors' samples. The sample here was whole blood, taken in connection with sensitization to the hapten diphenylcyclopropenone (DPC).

In DNA, the CDR3 is TGTGCCAGTAGTACCCTCAGGAGCGGGAATGAGCAGTTCTTC. Encoded protein: CASSTLRSGNEQFF. The chain combines TRBV19 with TRBJ2-1; D may be TRBD2 (6 bases). The CDR3 is 14 residues long. V lost 4 bases and J 7 bases, leaving 14 bases between the germline ends. Germline values: CDR1 LNHDA, CDR2 SQIVND (reference sequence).